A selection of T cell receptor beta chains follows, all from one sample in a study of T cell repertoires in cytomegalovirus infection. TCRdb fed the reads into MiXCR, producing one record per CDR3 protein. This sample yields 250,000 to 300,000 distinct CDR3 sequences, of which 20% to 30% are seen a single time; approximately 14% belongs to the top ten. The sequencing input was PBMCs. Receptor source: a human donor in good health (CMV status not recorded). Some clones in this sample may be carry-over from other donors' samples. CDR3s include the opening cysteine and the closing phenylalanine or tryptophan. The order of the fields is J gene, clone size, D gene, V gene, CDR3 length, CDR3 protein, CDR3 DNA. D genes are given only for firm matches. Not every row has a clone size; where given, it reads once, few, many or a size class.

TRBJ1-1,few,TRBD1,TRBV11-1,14,CASSLGRGMAEAFF,TGTGCCAGCAGCTTAGGCAGGGGGATGGCTGAAGCTTTCTTT
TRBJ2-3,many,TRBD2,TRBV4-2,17,CASSLRGLAGGIDTQYF,TGTGCCAGCAGCTTGCGGGGACTAGCGGGAGGTATAGATACGCAGTATTTT
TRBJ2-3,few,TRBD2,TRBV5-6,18,CASSLARNSGRHTDTQYF,TGTGCCAGCAGCTTGGCCCGCAATAGCGGGAGGCACACAGATACGCAGTATTTT
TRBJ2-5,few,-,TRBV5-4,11,CAWGNGETQYF,TGTGCCTGGGGTAATGGAGAGACCCAGTACTTC
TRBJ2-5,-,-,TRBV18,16,CASSPTSSLREETQYF,TGTGCCAGCTCACCAACCTCGTCCTTACGTGAAGAGACCCAGTACTTC
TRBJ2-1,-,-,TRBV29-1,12,CSVAGNNNEQFF,TGCAGCGTTGCTGGGAATAACAATGAGCAGTTCTTC
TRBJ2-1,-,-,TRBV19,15,CASSISGPPGDEQFF,TGTGCCAGTAGTATTTCGGGACCCCCGGGCGATGAGCAGTTCTTC
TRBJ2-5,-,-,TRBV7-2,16,CASRPIGRGRGETQYF,TGTGCCAGCCGCCCGATTGGTCGGGGGCGCGGGGAGACCCAGTACTTC
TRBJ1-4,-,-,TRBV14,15,CASSQWDKGNEKLFF,TGTGCCAGCAGCCAATGGGACAAGGGGAATGAAAAACTGTTTTTT
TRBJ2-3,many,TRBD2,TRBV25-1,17,CASSPSASGSGADTQYF,TGTGCCAGCAGCCCTTCAGCGAGCGGGAGTGGCGCAGATACGCAGTATTTT
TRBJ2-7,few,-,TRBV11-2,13,CASSRDRNHEQYF,TGTGCCAGCAGCCGCGACAGGAACCACGAGCAGTACTTC
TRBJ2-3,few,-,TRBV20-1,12,CSARSAPDTQYF,TGCAGTGCTAGATCCGCGCCAGATACGCAGTATTTT
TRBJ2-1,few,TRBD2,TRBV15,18,CATSRPASGGASYNEQFF,TGTGCCACCAGCAGACCCGCTAGCGGGGGGGCCTCCTACAATGAGCAGTTCTTC
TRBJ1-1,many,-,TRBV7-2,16,CASSLQQGYMNTEAFF,TGTGCCAGCAGCTTACAGCAGGGCTATATGAACACTGAAGCTTTCTTT
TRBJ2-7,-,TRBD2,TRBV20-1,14,CSASQLAGGYEQYF,TGCAGTGCTAGTCAGCTAGCGGGGGGCTACGAGCAGTACTTC
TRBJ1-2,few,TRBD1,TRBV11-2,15,CASSASGTGVYGYTF,TGTGCCAGCAGCGCATCCGGGACAGGGGTCTATGGCTACACCTTC
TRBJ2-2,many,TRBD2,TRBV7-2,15,CASSLTSGGLRELFF,TGTGCCAGCAGCTTGACTAGCGGGGGCCTGAGAGAGCTGTTTTTT
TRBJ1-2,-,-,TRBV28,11,CASSLSYGYTF,TGTGCCAGCAGTTTAAGCTATGGCTACACCTTC
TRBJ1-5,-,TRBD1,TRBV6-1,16,CASSASRDRANQPQHF,TGTGCCAGCAGTGCCTCTCGGGACAGGGCAAATCAGCCCCAGCATTTT
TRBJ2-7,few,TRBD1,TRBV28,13,CASSLKKGARKYF,TGTGCCAGCAGTTTAAAAAAGGGGGCGAGGAAGTACTTC
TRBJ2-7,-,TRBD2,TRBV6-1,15,CASSEAISGAYEQYF,TGTGCCAGCAGTGAAGCGATCAGCGGGGCCTACGAGCAGTACTTC
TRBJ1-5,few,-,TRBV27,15,CASSFRRFSNQPQHF,TGTGCCAGCAGTTTTAGACGGTTTAGCAATCAGCCCCAGCATTTT
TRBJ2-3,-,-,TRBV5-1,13,CASSGGQTDTQYF,TGCGCCAGCAGCGGAGGACAGACAGATACGCAGTATTTT
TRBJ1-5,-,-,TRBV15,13,CATSRHRDQPQHF,TGTGCCACCAGCAGACACAGGGATCAGCCCCAGCATTTT
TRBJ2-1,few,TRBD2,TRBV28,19,CASRPPRGTGEGSYNEQFF,TGTGCCAGCAGGCCCCCTCGCGGTACGGGGGAGGGGTCCTACAATGAGCAGTTCTTC
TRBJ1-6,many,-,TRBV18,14,CASSPTGNNSPLHF,TGTGCCAGCTCACCGACTGGGAATAATTCACCCCTCCACTTT
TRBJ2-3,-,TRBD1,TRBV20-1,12,CSARTGVDTQYF,TGCAGTGCCAGGACAGGGGTAGATACGCAGTATTTT
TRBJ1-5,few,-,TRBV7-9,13,CASSFSGDQPQHF,TGTGCCAGCAGCTTCTCCGGGGACCAGCCCCAGCATTTT
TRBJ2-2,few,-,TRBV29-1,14,CSVARIWGGGELFF,TGCAGCGTTGCTAGGATATGGGGCGGCGGGGAGCTGTTTTTT
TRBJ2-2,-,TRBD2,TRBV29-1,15,CSVVSGGGNTGELFF,TGCAGCGTTGTTTCAGGCGGGGGGAACACCGGGGAGCTGTTTTTT
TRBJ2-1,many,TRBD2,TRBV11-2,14,CASSGLAGYNEQFF,TGTGCCAGCAGCGGACTAGCGGGATACAATGAGCAGTTCTTC
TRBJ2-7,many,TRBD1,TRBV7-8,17,CASSYSGTGGAAHEQYF,TGTGCCAGCAGCTATTCCGGGACAGGGGGTGCAGCCCACGAGCAGTACTTC
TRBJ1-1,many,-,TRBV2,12,CASSDLGTEAFF,TGTGCCAGCAGTGATCTGGGCACTGAAGCTTTCTTT
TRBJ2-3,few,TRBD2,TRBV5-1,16,CASSLEGSGGADTQYF,TGCGCCAGCAGCTTGGAAGGTAGCGGGGGGGCAGATACGCAGTATTTT
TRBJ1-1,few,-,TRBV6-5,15,CASSFGPAETTEAFF,TGTGCCAGCAGTTTCGGGCCGGCAGAGACCACTGAAGCTTTCTTT
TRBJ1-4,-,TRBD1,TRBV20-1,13,CSALRGGSEKLFF,TGCAGTGCCCTCAGGGGGGGGAGCGAAAAACTGTTTTTT
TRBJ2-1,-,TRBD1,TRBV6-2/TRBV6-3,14,CASRPGTGSHEQFF,TGTGCCAGCAGACCCGGGACAGGGTCACATGAGCAGTTCTTC
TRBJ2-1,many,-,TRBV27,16,CASSLIPGLYMNEQFF,TGTGCCAGCAGTTTAATCCCGGGACTTTATATGAATGAGCAGTTCTTC
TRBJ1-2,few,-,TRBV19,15,CASSIRPGQGRGYTF,TGTGCCAGTAGTATAAGGCCGGGACAAGGCCGTGGCTACACCTTC
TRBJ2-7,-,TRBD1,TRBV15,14,CATSRTGEFSEQYF,TGTGCCACCAGCCGGACAGGGGAGTTTTCCGAGCAGTACTTC
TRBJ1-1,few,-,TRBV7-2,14,CASSSLGLSTEAFF,TGTGCCAGCAGCTCACTCGGTCTGTCCACTGAAGCTTTCTTT
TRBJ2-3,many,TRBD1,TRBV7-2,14,CASSATGKLNTQYF,TGTGCCAGCAGCGCGACAGGGAAACTGAATACGCAGTATTTT
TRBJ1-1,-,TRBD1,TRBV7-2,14,CASSLRTGGGEAFF,TGTGCCAGCAGCTTACGAACAGGGGGTGGTGAAGCTTTCTTT
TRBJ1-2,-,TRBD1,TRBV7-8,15,CASSFGTGANYGYTF,TGTGCCAGCAGCTTTGGGACAGGGGCGAACTATGGCTACACCTTC
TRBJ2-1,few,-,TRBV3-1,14,CASSQSSGNNEQFF,TGTGCCAGCAGCCAATCCAGCGGCAACAATGAGCAGTTCTTC
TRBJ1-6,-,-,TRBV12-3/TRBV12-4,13,CASSLRENSPLHF,TGTGCCAGCAGCTTGAGAGAGAATTCACCCCTCCACTTT
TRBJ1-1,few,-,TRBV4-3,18,CASSQDTRGPSGDTEAFF,TGCGCCAGCAGCCAAGATACCAGGGGACCTTCGGGGGACACTGAAGCTTTCTTT
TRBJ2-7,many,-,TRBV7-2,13,CASSYQGFTEQYF,TGTGCCAGCAGCTATCAGGGTTTTACGGAGCAGTACTTC
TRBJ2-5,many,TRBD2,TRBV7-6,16,CASSYGLAGGRETQYF,TGTGCCAGCAGCTACGGACTAGCGGGAGGCCGAGAGACCCAGTACTTC
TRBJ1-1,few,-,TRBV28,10,CATRLTEAFF,TGTGCCACCCGGCTCACTGAAGCTTTCTTT
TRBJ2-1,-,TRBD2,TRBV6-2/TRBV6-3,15,CASSYLSGGYNEQFF,TGTGCCAGCAGTTACCTTTCGGGAGGCTACAATGAGCAGTTCTTC
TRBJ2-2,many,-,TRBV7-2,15,CASSLAKQNTGELFF,TGTGCCAGCAGCTTAGCCAAGCAGAACACCGGGGAGCTGTTTTTT
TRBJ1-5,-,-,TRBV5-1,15,CASKIEVGSNQPQHF,TGCGCCAGCAAGATTGAAGTGGGGAGCAATCAGCCCCAGCATTTT
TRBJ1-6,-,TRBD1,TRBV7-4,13,CASSPGTGSPLHF,TGTGCCAGCAGCCCCGGGACAGGTTCACCCCTCCACTTT
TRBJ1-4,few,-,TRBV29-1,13,CSVQDLWREKLFF,TGCAGCGTCCAGGACCTCTGGAGGGAAAAACTGTTTTTT
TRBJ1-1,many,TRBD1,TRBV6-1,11,CASSGDRGAFF,TGTGCCAGCAGTGGGGACAGGGGGGCTTTCTTT
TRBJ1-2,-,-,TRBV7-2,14,CASSLATLNYGYTF,TGTGCCAGCAGCTTAGCAACCCTAAACTATGGCTACACCTTC
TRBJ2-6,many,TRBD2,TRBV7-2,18,CASSPAWRGYSGANVLTF,TGTGCCAGCAGCCCCGCCTGGCGGGGGTATTCTGGGGCCAACGTCCTGACTTTC
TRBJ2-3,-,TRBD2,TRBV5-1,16,CASSLGGLAGADTQYF,TGCGCCAGCAGCTTGGGAGGACTAGCGGGAGCAGATACGCAGTATTTT
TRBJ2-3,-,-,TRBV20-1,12,CSPERSTDTQYF,TGCAGTCCTGAGCGCAGCACAGATACGCAGTATTTT